This TCR beta chain was sequenced in a study of T-cell reconstitution after alpha-beta-depleted transplantation in children. Preparation of the TCRbeta library involved a method that used unique molecular identifiers. One entry per CDR3 protein results from TCRdb running MiXCR on the PCR reads. The sample yields almost 600,000 distinct CDR3 sequences, approximately 30% seen once. This clonotype was observed a handful of times. What it binds is not known. Overall study results and limits: It was newly produced T cells that mostly accounted for T-cell counts and diversity one year after transplant. There were reportedly several hundred expanded graft clones from which alpha-beta T cells came about two months after transplant. Recipient T cells and thymic progenitors that survived gave rise to the high TCRbeta diversity observed at day 60 in some patients.

The CDR3 is made up of 14 amino acids. Trimming shortened V by 4 bases and J by 0 bases, and 10 bases separated the two germline ends. Germline values: CDR1 SGDLS, CDR2 YYNGEE. The chain joins TRBV9 to TRBJ1-1, with D perhaps TRBD1 (5 bases). This TCR was recovered from a boy younger than two with Wiskott-Aldrich syndrome, due to receive a stem cell transplant. Source: PBMCs, taken before TCRalphabeta/CD19-depleted stem cell transplant. The CDR3 DNA reads TGTGCCAGCAGCACGACAGTCCTGAACACTGAAGCTTTCTTT. It codes for CASSTTVLNTEAFF.